The 8 T cell receptor beta chains given below trace back to one sample, sequenced in a study of post-analysis software for immune sequencing data. The antigens of these receptors remain unknown. TCR beta cDNA libraries had unique molecular identifiers. TCRdb fed the PCR reads into MiXCR, producing one record per CDR3 protein. The table lists roughly 670,000 distinct CDR3 sequences, 55% to 70% of them singletons. Findings and caveats of the study: Five or six TRBV segments, TRBV5-6, TRBV5-1 and TRBV20-1 among them, were found more frequent in patients than controls.

Sequencing used blood. Every receptor here comes from a girl aged 2-10 years with multiple sclerosis.

In this sample, this clonotype turned up once. The chain carries TRBV6-4 and TRBJ2-6; no definite D call. Germline V lookup: CDR1 MRHNA, CDR2 SNTAGT. The CDR3 contains 14 residues. The germline V and J ends were trimmed by 2 bases and 3 bases, with 5 bases remaining between them. CDR3 coding DNA: TGTGCCAGCAGTGACAGGGTTGGGGCCAACGTCCTGACTTTC. The encoded protein is CASSDRVGANVLTF.

A few counts support this clonotype. The chain carries TRBV5-1 and TRBJ2-7; a weak D match, TRBD2 (6 bases). The V gene's germline CDR1 is SGHRS and CDR2 YFSETQ. The germline V and J ends were trimmed by 0 bases and 0 bases, with 10 bases remaining between them. The CDR3 is made up of 15 amino acids. The CDR3 loop is CASSLGGVFSYEQYF. Written as DNA, the CDR3 is TGCGCCAGCAGCTTGGGGGGGGTTTTCTCCTACGAGCAGTACTTC.

This chain joins TRBV7-3 and TRBJ2-5; D may match TRBD1 or TRBD2 (6 bases each). The J call is doubtful: the DNA matches TRBJ2-7 better. This CDR3 is built from 16 residues. Germline CDR1 reads SGHTA; CDR2 reads FQGTGA. The CDR3 is CASSLTALAGGLEQYF. The DNA of the CDR3 is TGTGCCAGCAGCTTAACGGCCTTAGCCGGGGGCCTCGAGCAGTACTTC.

V and J are TRBV6-1 and TRBJ2-2; 14 nucleotides agree with TRBD2. The CDR3 runs 16 residues. Per the germline V gene, CDR1 is MNHNS and CDR2 is SASEGT. J was trimmed by 7 bases and V by 7 bases; bases with no gene match: 8. The CDR3 is CASTTGTSGRYGELFF. In nucleotides, the CDR3 is TGTGCCAGCACAACCGGGACTAGCGGGAGATACGGGGAGCTGTTTTTT.

This clonotype was observed a single time. This chain connects TRBV5-1 to TRBJ2-7, with 7 bases aligning to TRBD2. The CDR3 length is 14 residues. The V gene's germline CDR1 is SGHRS and CDR2 YFSETQ. V trimming: 3 bases; J trimming: 2 bases; junction bases outside the gene matches: 5. CDR3 bases: TGCGCCAGCAGCTCGTCTAGCGGTCCCTACGAGCAGTACTTC. Its protein is CASSSSSGPYEQYF.

This clonotype came up a few times. This chain connects TRBV29-1 to TRBJ2-1; D remains unclear. The ends were cut back, 3 bases at V and 3 bases at J, with 6 bases in the middle. Germline values: CDR1 SQVTM, CDR2 ANQGSEA. This CDR3 has 12 amino acids. Here the CDR3 reads CSVDGYYNEQFF. The CDR3 region has the DNA TGCAGCGTTGATGGATACTACAATGAGCAGTTCTTC.

The chain employs TRBV12-3 or TRBV12-4 and TRBJ2-7; 11 bases match TRBD1. Losses at the gene ends were 5 bases for V and 2 bases for J; bases not matched to a gene: 8. This CDR3 is built from 16 residues. The CDR3 here is CASSTSPGQGAYEQYF. For the CDR3, the DNA is TGTGCCAGCAGTACCTCACCGGGACAGGGGGCCTACGAGCAGTACTTC.

The gene calls are TRBV12-3 or TRBV12-4 and TRBJ2-3; 9 nucleotides align to TRBD2. The CDR3 extends over 17 amino acids. With 4 bases clipped from V and 3 bases from J, the junction kept 11 bases outside the gene matches. CDR3 DNA sequence: TGTGCCAGCAGTTCCCGTATTGGACTAGCGAATACAGATACGCAGTATTTT. Amino acid sequence: CASSSRIGLANTDTQYF.